The 11 T cell receptor beta chains below all came from one sample that was sequenced in a study of Graves' ophthalmopathy and Graves' hyperthyroidism. Amplification of the TCR beta CDR3 regions used RNA transcripts (as template). The authors performed first-round RT-PCR with HTBI primers and then a second-round multiplex PCR. MiXCR, run by TCRdb on the multiplex PCR reads, gives a single entry per CDR3 protein. The table records fewer than 600,000 distinct CDR3 sequences, approximately 15% of them present only once. The source material was blood. The receptors were sampled from a woman aged 25 to 45 with Graves' ophthalmopathy.

The chain is built from TRBV3-1 and TRBJ2-2; 12 nucleotides line up with TRBD2. CDR1 is LGHDT, CDR2 YNNKEL, per germline (reference sequence). The CDR3 spans 16 residues. The V gene end was trimmed by 4 bases and the J gene end by 7 bases; junction bases not matched to a gene: 7. This CDR3 is CASSLLAGGPHGELFF. CDR3 sequence (DNA): TGTGCCAGCAGCCTTCTAGCGGGAGGGCCTCACGGGGAGCTGTTTTTT.

V gene TRBV5-5 combines with J gene TRBJ2-5; 9 nucleotides match TRBD1. CDR1 SGHKS and CDR2 YYEKEE come from the germline V gene (reference sequence). The V gene end was trimmed by 2 bases and the J gene end by 8 bases; junction bases not matched to a gene: 13. The CDR3 has 16 amino acids. The chain's CDR3 is CASSLDTGGPPDTQYF. In DNA, the CDR3 is TGTGCCAGCAGCTTAGATACAGGGGGCCCTCCCGATACCCAGTACTTC. The whole variable domain, remainder taken from reference TRBV5-5 and TRBJ2-5, is DAGVTQSPTHLIKTRGQQVTLRCSPISGHKSVSWYQQVLGQGPQFIFQYYEKEERGRGNFPDRFSARQFPNYSSELNVNALLLGDSALYLCASSLDTGGPPDTQYFGPGTRLLVL.

J is TRBJ2-5 and V is TRBV5-5; maybe TRBD1 (6 bases). The CDR3 extends over 15 amino acids. The V end was cut by 5 bases, the J end by 2 bases, with 16 bases between. Looked up from germline, CDR1 is SGHKS and CDR2 is YYEKEE (reference sequence). The CDR3 loop is CASSRPGHGQETQYF. Written as DNA, the CDR3 is TGTGCCAGCAGTCGACCGGGACACGGACAAGAGACCCAGTACTTC.

Many counts were recorded for this clonotype. The V and J genes are TRBV28 and TRBJ2-7; 7 bases match TRBD2. The length of the CDR3 is 15 residues. Germline CDR1 and CDR2: MDHEN and SYDVKM. V trimming: 4 bases; J trimming: 6 bases; junction bases outside the gene matches: 12. CDR3 residues: CASSSPSSGGREQYF. In DNA form, the CDR3 reads TGTGCCAGCAGTTCCCCTTCGTCGGGAGGACGCGAGCAGTACTTC.

This clonotype has ten or more counts. V usage is TRBV2 and J usage is TRBJ2-5, with D perhaps TRBD1 or TRBD2 (5 bases each). Germline CDR1 and CDR2: SNHLY and FYNNEI. V was trimmed by 5 bases and J by 7 bases, leaving 8 bases between them. CDR3 length: 11 residues. CDR3 nucleotides: TGTGCCAGCAGTCCGAGGGGGACCCAGTACTTC. Encoded protein: CASSPRGTQYF.

This clonotype was observed many times. Likely a read error: the CDR3 ends without its conserved phenylalanine or tryptophan. The chain is built from TRBV10-3 and TRBJ2-7, with 8 bases aligning to TRBD2. The ends lost 6 bases at V and 2 bases at J; junction bases unmatched: 3. Germline V gene lookup returns CDR1 ENHRY and CDR2 SYGVKD. CDR3 length equals 13 residues. The CDR3 region is CAIRGLGTYEQYL. The CDR3 coding sequence is TGTGCCATCAGGGGACTAGGGACCTACGAGCAGTACCTC.

Remarks on this clonotype: A much larger clone differs from this one at a single base, so this may be a read error. The chain uses TRBV28 and TRBJ2-7; the match to TRBD1 covers 8 bases. Germline loops: CDR1 MDHEN, CDR2 SYDVKM. CDR3 length equals 19 residues. The CDR3 reads CASQPNRGTGGRLSYEEYF. The CDR3 coding sequence is TGTGCCAGTCAGCCTAATCGGGGGACAGGAGGAAGGCTCTCCTACGAGGAGTACTTC.

This clonotype was observed at least ten times. The chain employs TRBV19 and TRBJ2-7; D gene unclear. From germline, CDR1 is LNHDA and CDR2 SQIVND (reference sequence). The CDR3 runs to 20 residues. With 4 bases removed from V and 4 bases from J, the gap between germline ends came to 32 bases. CDR3 DNA sequence: TGTGCCAGTAGTAGATCAGACCCGAGAAGCTCCTATCGTCCGAATTACGAGCAGTACTTC. Its translation is CASSRSDPRSSYRPNYEQYF.

This clonotype was counted at least ten times. V is TRBV6-1 and J is TRBJ1-2; 7 nucleotides agree with TRBD1. From germline, CDR1 is MNHNS and CDR2 SASEGT. V lost 5 bases, J lost 2 bases, and 2 bases stayed unmatched. This CDR3 is built from 13 residues. The CDR3 nucleotides read TGTGCCAGCAGTAAGACAGGGAACTATGGCTACACCTTC. It is translated as CASSKTGNYGYTF.

In the case of this clonotype: At one end, the junction sequence differs from germline, possibly due to a read error. This sequence joins TRBV28 and TRBJ2-7; the D gene is possibly TRBD2 (5 bases). The CDR3 is made up of 10 amino acids. The germline V gene has CDR1 MDHEN and CDR2 SYDVKM. In DNA, the CDR3 is TGTGTCAGCGGTTCCTACGAGCAGTACTTC. Amino acid sequence: CVSGSYEQYF.

This clonotype was counted ten times or more. V usage is TRBV24-1 and J usage is TRBJ2-7; maybe TRBD1 (5 bases). Germline lookup yields CDR1 KGHDR and CDR2 SFDVKD. The CDR3 is made up of 12 amino acids. Trimming took off 4 bases at V and 4 bases at J, with 7 bases between the two ends. CDR3 sequence: CATSDPGYEQYF. CDR3 coding DNA: TGTGCCACCAGTGACCCAGGGTACGAGCAGTACTTC.